This entry lists 12 T cell receptor beta chains sequenced from one sample in a study of blood T cells in healthy people across ages (dated by TCRdb to between 2014 and 2016). To prepare the library, 5' RACE was applied. Sequencing was performed on an Illumina HiSeq 2500. The second PCR ran for roughly 6 to 11 cycles and used a J-beta primer mix along with a sample-barcoded 5' primer. TCRdb passed the public sequencing reads through fastp at Q25 and MiXCR, retaining productive beta sequences. A single entry per CDR3 protein holds the most common genes and DNA from its merged rows. For this sample the table gives 850,000 to 950,000 distinct CDR3 sequences, of which less than 35% were detected only once. 15% to 20% of the sample is held by the ten biggest clonotypes. The sample taken for sequencing was blood. The receptors were sampled from a woman older than 75 in good health.

The rearrangement links TRBV5-1 to TRBJ1-6; 9 bases line up with TRBD1. The germline CDR1 and CDR2 sequences are SGHRS and YFSETQ. The junction had 4 bases not matched to a gene; V was cut back by 5 bases and J by 7 bases. CDR3 length: 14 amino acids. CDR3 bases: TGCGCCAGCAGACAGGGACAGGGAAATTCACCCCTCCACTTT. Encoded protein: CASRQGQGNSPLHF. The whole variable domain, filled in from reference TRBV5-1 and TRBJ1-6, reads KAGVTQTPRYLIKTRGQQVTLSCSPISGHRSVSWYQQTPGQGLQFLFEYFSETQRNKGNFPGRFSGRQFSNSRSEMNVSTLELGDSALYLCASRQGQGNSPLHFGNGTRLTVT.

With regard to this clonotype: One junction end does not reproduce the germline sequence, and a read error may be involved. The rearrangement uses TRBV12-3 or TRBV12-4 and TRBJ2-5, with 7 bases lining up with TRBD2. The CDR3 covers 17 residues. CDR3 nucleotide sequence: TGTGCCAGCAGATCCAACGGACTAGTGGGGAGGCAAGAGGCCCAGTACTTC. Its translation: CASRSNGLVGRQEAQYF.

This clonotype came up many times. V and J are TRBV25-1 and TRBJ1-4; D not certain. Germline V gene lookup returns CDR1 MGHDK and CDR2 SYGVNS. The CDR3 loop spans 15 amino acids. Trimming left V 3 bases short and J 4 bases short, with 12 bases between. The CDR3: CASSDTRTSNEKLFF. CDR3 DNA sequence: TGTGCCAGCAGTGACACCCGAACAAGTAATGAAAAACTGTTTTTT.

This clonotype came up a few times. Germline and junction disagree at one end, which may indicate a read error. This chain joins TRBV18 and TRBJ1-1; TRBD1 is a possible D gene (5 bases). This CDR3 comprises 13 residues. In germline, CDR1 is KGHSH, CDR2 LQKENI. The CDR3 spells CANSPDRNTEAFF. Written as DNA, the CDR3 is TGTGCCAACTCACCCGACAGGAACACTGAAGCTTTCTTT.

A remark on this clonotype: A much more abundant neighbour one base away suggests this may be a read error. This chain uses TRBV9 with TRBJ2-4, with 8 bases that match TRBD2. With 0 bases clipped from V and 13 bases from J, the junction kept 18 bases outside the gene matches. This CDR3 contains 17 residues. The germline V gene has CDR1 SGDLS and CDR2 YYNGEE. The CDR3 reads CASSVEGRTSTPDTQYF. The CDR3 region has the DNA TGTGCCAGCAGCGTAGAAGGACGGACTAGCACCCCAGACACCCAGTACTTC.

This clonotype has more than one count but fewer than ten. V gene TRBV2 combines with J gene TRBJ2-4; 10 positions match TRBD1. The CDR3 is made up of 14 amino acids. CDR1 and CDR2 from the germline V gene are SNHLY and FYNNEI. V shed 7 bases, J shed 5 bases, and the junction held 5 bases outside the gene matches. CDR3 loop: CASMRDRGQNIQYF. CDR3 nucleotides: TGTGCCAGCATGAGGGACAGGGGACAAAACATTCAGTACTTC.

This clonotype was counted a few times. A much larger clonotype is one base distant, so this may be a read error. The chain employs TRBV4-1 and TRBJ2-1; possible D gene TRBD1, 5 bases. The J call may be mistaken, given a closer DNA end match to TRBJ2-7. This CDR3 has 14 amino acids. Germline V CDR1 and CDR2: MGHRA, YSYEKL. The CDR3 bases are TGCGCCAGCAGCCGGCTAAGGACGGACAATGAGCAGTACTTC. Translation gives CASSRLRTDNEQYF.

This clonotype has ten or more counts. The chain couples TRBV5-6 to TRBJ2-3; D unresolved. V was shortened by 4 bases and J by 2 bases, with 11 bases between the two germline ends. The germline CDR1 and CDR2 sequences are SGHDT and YYEEEE. The CDR3 loop spans 14 amino acids. Here the CDR3 reads CASSELVTTDTQYF. DNA for the CDR3: TGTGCCAGCAGCGAGCTTGTGACCACAGATACGCAGTATTTT.

About this clonotype: The junction differs from germline at one of its ends, possibly a read error. The J gene is TRBJ1-1, the V gene TRBV7-9, with D possibly matching TRBD1 (5 bases). The CDR3 totals 16 residues. Per the germline V gene, CDR1 is SEHNR and CDR2 is FQNEAQ (reference sequence). This CDR3 reads CASSYLKWGADTGAFF. In DNA form, the CDR3 reads TGTGCCAGCAGCTACCTGAAATGGGGCGCAGACACTGGAGCTTTCTTT.

As regards this clonotype: A much larger clone lies one base from this, so it may be a read error. The chain uses TRBV2 and TRBJ2-3; no reliable D call. This CDR3 is built from 11 residues. The germline gives CDR1 SNHLY, CDR2 FYNNEI. CDR3 sequence (DNA): TGTGCCGGCAGTGAAGCGAAGGGGCAGTATTTT. Translated: CAGSEAKGQYF.

CDR3 region: CASSYGDRMDSPLHF. DNA for the CDR3: TGTGCCAGCAGTTACGGGGACAGGATGGATTCACCCCTCCACTTT. This sequence joins TRBV6-6 and TRBJ1-6; 8 bases map to TRBD1. CDR3 size: 15 residues. The V gene's germline CDR1 is MNHNY and CDR2 SVGAGI (reference sequence). V gave up 2 bases and J gave up 8 bases; unmatched junction bases: 5.

In regard to this clonotype: Mismatch with germline at one junction end may stem from a read error. V gene TRBV9 combines with J gene TRBJ2-5; TRBD2 matches at 12 bases. In germline, CDR1 is SGDLS, CDR2 YYNGEE. The CDR3 is 15 residues long. Written as DNA, the CDR3 is TGTGCCAACAGCGTGGGACTAGCGGGTGGCAATGAGCAGTACTTC. Protein sequence: CANSVGLAGGNEQYF.